This T cell receptor beta chain was profiled in a study of CD8 T cells in ankylosing spondylitis (dated 2017 in TCRdb). With respect to the entire study: The study set out to find disease-linked TCR variants by profiling T cell receptor beta repertoires in ankylosing spondylitis patients and healthy donors. The whole study cohort included 85 to 120 healthy donors and about two dozen ankylosing spondylitis patients. Peripheral blood was sampled, and synovial fluid was also collected from ankylosing spondylitis patients.

V loses 5 bases at its end and J loses 7 bases; junction bases beyond the gene matches: 6. The CDR3 sequence holds 15 residues, the cysteine and phenylalanine included. The kept DNA is CDR3 alone, 45 bases in frame from the first base. Summary of the overall study and its limitations: Some motif variants were previously reported in synovial fluid and blood of reactive arthritis patients, suggesting common disease-initiation mechanisms. In peripheral blood, the disease-linked clones were found at relatively low frequencies and had a CD8+ phenotype. A TCR beta motif made up of several highly homologous amino acid variants appeared to be characteristic of blood from ankylosing spondylitis patients. The disease-linked clones were reported as significantly enriched in matched synovial fluid samples from ankylosing spondylitis patients.

This clonotype occurred a few times. Its antigen remains unidentified. Base qualities are not at hand, and no much larger clone is one base apart. Sequenced on an Illumina HiSeq 2500. Quantitative 5'-RACE with molecular barcodes was the method used to prepare the TCR beta libraries. From the authors' description of their analysis: A new computational method based on a probabilistic model of VDJ rearrangement was used to identify disease-linked TCR variants. TCRdb reprocessed the public reads (quality trimming at Q25 with fastp, clone calling with MiXCR) and kept in-frame beta chains. Under each unique CDR3 protein, matching rows form one entry showing the most common genes and DNA. These V and J calls rely on TCRdb rather than the paper's analysis. Within this sample are roughly 260,000 distinct CDR3 sequences, with around 20% of them counted one time only. The ten largest clones take up 7.8% of the sample.

Sequences were obtained from blood, either unsorted or a sorted T cell fraction (not recorded which). The source is a male donor with ankylosing spondylitis or in good health (not recorded which). Recombination connected TRBV12-3 or TRBV12-4 to TRBJ1-6, with TRBD1 identical over 9 junction bases. In nucleotide form, the sequence is TGTGCCAGCAGTACGGGCGGGACAGGGAATTCACCCCTCCACTTT. Translation gives CASSTGGTGNSPLHF.